This T cell receptor beta chain came from a study of cytomegalovirus exposure and HLA in healthy donors (TCRdb year 2017). In the study overall: An earlier analysis of 587 of the donors reported approximately 280 Gb of sequence data and approximately 120 million unique TCR beta sequences obtained from 180 million or so T cells. An earlier analysis of approximately 630 of the donors applied high-throughput TCR beta sequencing to assess whether each TCR beta V gene segment acted as functional or pseudogenic. A later genetic analysis took genome-wide SNP genotypes for about 65% of the 666 donors and used that subset as a discovery cohort. Every repertoire in the discovery cohort had been generated on one and the same sequencing platform. Using immunosequencing, the study profiled T cell repertoires from about 620 subjects and related those repertoires to cytomegalovirus serostatus. An early release covering just under 650 HLA-typed donors comprised about 300 gigabases of sequencing data and 85 million to 100 million unique TCR sequences. Class I and class II HLA loci were covered by the typing at four-digit resolution. A later analysis re-examined previously published TCR beta repertoires from 600 to 700 donors and added high-resolution HLA genotyping to investigate patterns of TCR occurrence. Of the roughly 400 genotyped donors, 75% to 85% were placed in the genetic ancestry cluster associated with self-reported Caucasian donors. The later analysis used no new phenotypic data to find candidate immune exposures, relying instead on TCR beta sequences and their occurrence across donors. About 5 DR-DQ haplotypes were handled as single units for association and clustering, since linkage in the cohort was strong. High-throughput TCR immunosequencing, statistical association of individual TCRs with disease status, and machine learning were combined to predict cytomegalovirus infection status. Donor age, sex, ethnicity and CMV serostatus were compiled together with the repertoire data. Along with the roughly 670-subject first cohort, a separate validation cohort of over 90 different subjects was used. Among a few hundred genotyped donors of the cohort, an average of about 240,000 unique TCR beta nucleotide sequences were sequenced per donor, 15% to 20% of them non-productive. The number of typed donors differed by locus: about 620-630 for A, B, C, DRB1 and DQB1; approximately 520 for DQA1; about 600 for DPA1; and around 470 for DPB1. The study aimed to test whether signatures of past pathogen exposure could be identified by cataloging public T cell receptors. What the work shows at the level of the full study, not this receptor alone: Some IMGT-functional V segments, including TRBV6-2 and TRBV6-3, could not be distinguished by the 87-base-pair reads and were therefore excluded. It was suggested by the authors that the approach could potentially be generalized to other disease states and immunological phenotypes. V-gene and J-gene trimming of TCR beta chains was associated with a missense DCLRE1C variant in a later genetic analysis, and the association was replicated in an independent cohort. According to a later genetic analysis, donors in an Asian-associated ancestry cluster had fewer N-insertions in productive TCRs than the approximately 650-donor mean. A later analysis associated 17,000 or so TCR beta sequences with specific HLA alleles at a false discovery rate of 0.05. A later analysis reported that several top co-occurrence clusters appeared linked to parvovirus B19, influenza, CMV and Epstein-Barr virus. Most CMV-associated TCR beta chains appeared to be HLA-restricted in a later analysis, and the HLA associations seemed to be driven largely by CMV exposure. A further reported finding was that TCR beta sequences accurately predicted the HLA-A and HLA-B alleles for most subjects in the first cohort. Assigning TCR associations to individual alleles was difficult when HLA alleles, especially DR and DQ, strongly co-occurred. HLA typing was unavailable for some donors at each locus, so association tests used only the typed subset. A later analysis found that TCR association rates varied across HLA loci, with DRB1 alleles showing the most associated TCRs and HLA-C alleles the fewest. In this cohort, only TCR beta chains were sequenced, and detectable features were limited by the absence of alpha or paired-chain data. The classifier was reported to diagnose cytomegalovirus status with high specificity and sensitivity in both the original cohort and the validation cohort. Because counts were too low, approximately 15 rarely observed V segments, including chromosome 9 orphons, were excluded from the earlier analysis of several hundred of the donors. The study listed approximately 150 TCR beta chains as associated with cytomegalovirus. A cluster of highly shared sequence variants was judged likely to represent a technical artifact of the sequencing pipeline. Most TCR sequences were observed very rarely across donors, whereas some public TCRs were present in many individuals. In vitro tests confirmed that a few of the cytomegalovirus-associated TCR beta chains recognize cytomegalovirus antigens. The presence/absence analyses assumed that sequencing depth was roughly uniform across donors, and that assumption may not be true. The only immune exposure information available for the cohort was CMV serostatus. An earlier analysis of around 540 of the donors showed that most TCR beta V segments appeared in productive rearrangements either about 87% or about 30% of the time, which broadly matched IMGT annotations. A later analysis found that HLA-associated TCR beta chains were more clonally expanded and had lower generation probabilities than equally common non-associated chains. Linkage disequilibrium might explain the correlated functional status among segregating V segments, but an unknown experimental factor could not be ruled out.

Reading the germline V gene (reference sequence) gives CDR1 MNHEY and CDR2 SMNVEV. V is shortened by 7 bases, J by 7 bases, and the region joining them spans 20 bases. Its CDR3 holds 14 amino acids, cysteine through phenylalanine. The sequence is cut down to CDR3 DNA, 42 bases in frame from base 1. Receptors were amplified or captured by the immunoSEQ multiplex PCR assay. The multiplex PCR relied on a mix of 60 forward primers for TCR Vbeta segments and 13 reverse primers for TCR Jbeta segments. Amplification of the CDR3 region of rearranged TCR beta genes was performed with a multiplex PCR assay on genomic DNA. Amplified TCR beta libraries were sequenced as 87-base-pair reads on the Illumina HiSeq System. As for the authors' bioinformatics: A later analysis counted some 74 million unique TCR beta chains across the roughly 700 repertoires, and 9 million to 14 million of these chains were shared by at least two donors. Raw reads were error-corrected and collapsed into unique sequences by a nearest-neighbor algorithm in which closely related sequences were merged to remove PCR and sequencing errors. To assign V, D and J gene segments, CDR3 sequences were aligned to IMGT reference sequences. For a sequence to be retained, a match of at least six nucleotides to both a V gene segment and a J gene segment was required. A rearrangement counted as productive if the CDR3 had no stop codons and remained in frame with V and J, and every other rearrangement counted as non-productive. Following IMGT convention, CDR3 was defined as the stretch from the second conserved V-encoded cysteine to the conserved J-encoded phenylalanine. In an earlier analysis of around 570 of the donors, sequences lacking an unambiguous match to a single V gene segment were excluded. An earlier analysis of some 610 of the donors called V segments functional above 56.7% productive rearrangements and segregating when the between-donor standard deviation exceeded 5%. A statistical classification framework was developed to diagnose cytomegalovirus status using the catalog of TCR beta chain sequences. In a later analysis, V and J genes were assigned by comparing TCR nucleotide sequences against IMGT/GENE-DB human TR gene sequences. Using the TCRdist pipeline, a later analysis assigned CDR3 sequences along with most-parsimonious VDJ recombination scenarios. In a later analysis, each TCR beta chain was defined by its CDR3 amino acid sequence together with its V-gene family, and reads without a unique V-gene family were excluded. To address suspected cross-contamination and a sequencing artifact, a later analysis removed a few hundred highly shared, low-generation-probability nucleotide sequences. In a later analysis, a clonal expansion index for each public chain was calculated from normalized within-repertoire ranks of inferred template counts. In a later analysis, generation probabilities were computed using a VDJ recombination model fitted to out-of-frame rearrangements, and the results were checked against IGoR. Hypergeometric tests were used in a later analysis to score TCR-TCR, TCR-HLA and TCR-CMV co-occurrence, with a repertoire-size bias correction applied to the TCR pairs. A later analysis estimated false discovery rates by permuting HLA or CMV assignments 20 times. In a later analysis, co-occurring TCRs were grouped using DBSCAN, with TCRdist sequence similarity added in when clustering inside HLA-allele-positive subsets. Co-occurrence clustering excluded repertoires with fewer than 30,000 or more than 120,000 public chains, plus five with anomalous nucleotide sharing. The immuneACCESS repertoire file appears here via TCRdb, limited to in-frame rearrangements. These files lack a portion of the clones; in checked studies, under half of the deficit traces to unresolved V genes, and the cause of the others is not known. D and trimming were read from the DNA, whereas the V and J calls and clone size are those reported in that table. This sample comprises 200,000 to 250,000 clones, around 80% of them detected only once. Under 0.8% of the sample rests with the top ten.

Comment on this clone: The specificity of this receptor is unknown. Base qualities are not provided; no much larger clone lies one nucleotide away.

In total, roughly 670 healthy bone marrow donors made up the cohort. At the time of sampling, every cohort member was nominally healthy, though immune exposures that went unrecorded were likely present. The donor tested CMV seronegative, placing the donor among the 350 to 400 seronegative members of the cohort. A peripheral blood sample was collected from each donor, and TCR beta sequencing was performed on peripheral blood mononuclear cells. The Qiagen DNeasy Blood Extraction Kit was used to extract genomic DNA from the blood cell samples. The V and J segments used are TRBV27 and TRBJ2-7; the best D guess is TRBD1, with 8 bases matching. Material for sequencing was PBMCs. The receptor's source is a man in his late teens or twenties in good health and CMV-seronegative. DNA sequence: TGTGCCAGCAAGGGGGGGGCTAACAGGGGGGAGCAGTACTTC. Its protein product is CASKGGANRGEQYF.